Below are 25 T cell receptor beta chains sequenced from a single sample in a study of beta chain features in type 1 diabetes. Expressed TCRB transcripts were sequenced because the isolated RNA had all been reverse transcribed beforehand. Data came from immunoSEQ multiplex PCR; TCRdb stores just in-frame clones and leaves some out. This table holds 250,000 or so clones, about 63% found once. The sequenced material came from naive CD4+ T cells from blood. These receptors all stem from a man in his thirties or forties in good health.

The genes are TRBV5-4 and TRBJ2-3; 8 nucleotides align to TRBD1. Germline V gene lookup returns CDR1 SGHNT and CDR2 YYREEE (reference sequence). Losses at the gene ends were 0 bases for V and 6 bases for J; bases not matched to a gene: 9. This CDR3 region has 16 residues. The CDR3 coding sequence is TGTGCCAGCAGCTTGGCCCAGGGACAGGTAAGGGATACGCAGTATTTT. It specifies CASSLAQGQVRDTQYF.

The chain links TRBV20-1 to TRBJ1-2, with a possible D match to TRBD1 (5 bases). Trimming pared 3 bases from V and 4 bases from J, leaving 6 bases between. CDR3 size: 11 residues. The germline gives CDR1 DFQATT, CDR2 SNEGSKA (reference sequence). The CDR3 DNA reads as TGCAGTGCTAGGACAGTCTATGGCTACACCTTC. Translation: CSARTVYGYTF.

This clone was detected a few times. The rearrangement joins TRBV30 to TRBJ1-1; D gene uncertain. V was pared by 2 bases and J by 7 bases, with 11 bases between. In germline, CDR1 is GTSNPN, CDR2 SVGIG (reference sequence). The CDR3 loop spans 12 amino acids. The CDR3 bases are TGTGCCTGGAGTCCGGGGAAAGGTGAAGCTTTCTTT. Protein sequence: CAWSPGKGEAFF.

This clone was counted a few times. This chain connects TRBV29-1 to TRBJ2-3; 11 positions match TRBD2. The CDR3 runs to 13 residues. V lost 8 bases to trimming and J lost 2 bases; unmatched junction nucleotides: 3. CDR1 and CDR2 (germline): SQVTM, ANQGSEA. CDR3 sequence: CSLGLADTDTQYF. The CDR3 coding sequence is TGCAGCTTGGGACTAGCGGACACAGATACGCAGTATTTT.

J is TRBJ2-5 and V is TRBV30; D gene unclear. The J call is uncertain, as TRBJ2-7 better fits the DNA end. From germline, CDR1 is GTSNPN and CDR2 SVGIG (reference sequence). The CDR3 runs 13 residues. The CDR3 nucleotides read TGTGCCTGGAGAGTTATAGATTCCTACGAGCAGTACTTC. This codes for CAWRVIDSYEQYF.

V is TRBV29-1 and J is TRBJ2-1, with 9 bases lining up with TRBD2. The V and J ends lost 8 bases and 1 base, in that order; junction bases with no gene match: 3. Germline assignment: CDR1 SQVTM and CDR2 ANQGSEA. This CDR3 contains 13 residues. The CDR3 region is CSFSGGSYNEQFF. In DNA, the CDR3 is TGCAGCTTTAGCGGGGGTTCCTACAATGAGCAGTTCTTC.

This clone was counted only a few times. The rearrangement links TRBV29-1 to TRBJ2-5; D is possibly TRBD2 (5 bases). Germline CDR1 SQVTM, CDR2 ANQGSEA. The CDR3 loop spans 17 amino acids. Trimming took off 1 base at V and 5 bases at J, with 23 bases between the two ends. The CDR3 DNA reads as TGCAGCGTTGAAGGTCCCCGCCGAGCGGTTGTTCGGGAGACCCAGTACTTC. It specifies CSVEGPRRAVVRETQYF.

The chain is built from TRBV5-4 and TRBJ1-3, with a possible D match to TRBD1 (5 bases). The germline V gene encodes CDR1 SGHNT and CDR2 YYREEE (reference sequence). The CDR3 has 13 residues. V shed 4 bases and J shed 3 bases, with 8 bases lying between them. The CDR3 region is CASSLQGGNTIYF. The CDR3 DNA follows: TGTGCCAGCAGCCTTCAGGGTGGAAACACCATATATTTT.

The V gene is TRBV18, the J gene TRBJ2-3; TRBD2 agrees at 7 bases. V was clipped by 6 bases and J by 5 bases; unmatched bases: 11. Germline CDR1 KGHSH, CDR2 LQKENI. CDR3 length equals 15 residues. The CDR3 bases are TGTGCCAGCTCCTCTCAAGGACTAGTTCGAGATACGCAGTATTTT. Amino acids: CASSSQGLVRDTQYF.

The V call is TRBV5-6, the J call TRBJ1-2, with a tentative D call TRBD1 (5 bases). This CDR3 is built from 11 residues. V was pared by 6 bases and J by 8 bases, with 11 bases between. Germline values: CDR1 SGHDT, CDR2 YYEEEE. DNA of the CDR3: TGTGCCAGCACCCAGGGAGGAGGCTACACCTTC. It is translated as CASTQGGGYTF.

The chain employs TRBV9 and TRBJ2-1, with D hard to call. Germline V gene data show CDR1 as SGDLS and CDR2 as YYNGEE. The CDR3 contains 15 residues. V dropped 3 bases and J dropped 0 bases, with 10 bases sitting between them. CDR3 in DNA: TGTGCCAGCAGCGCCCTCCCCAGCTCCTACAATGAGCAGTTCTTC. Translated: CASSALPSSYNEQFF.

The genes are TRBV2 and TRBJ2-3; tentatively, D is TRBD1 (5 bases). This CDR3 has 13 amino acids. Germline assignment: CDR1 SNHLY and CDR2 FYNNEI. With 3 bases removed from V and 1 base from J, the gap between germline ends came to 5 bases. The CDR3 sequence: CASSDRGTDTQYF. The DNA of the CDR3 is TGTGCCAGCAGTGACAGGGGCACAGATACGCAGTATTTT.

This clone was observed a few times. The rearrangement links TRBV30 to TRBJ2-1, with 7 positions matching TRBD1. The CDR3 has 12 amino acids. Germline V gives CDR1 GTSNPN, CDR2 SVGIG (reference sequence). After removal of 8 bases from V and 6 bases from J, the junction contained 7 bases not matched to a gene. CDR3 coding DNA: TGTGCCATACAGGGGCTGGTCAATGAGCAGTTCTTC. It encodes CAIQGLVNEQFF.

This clone showed up just a few times. The chain combines TRBV11-2 with TRBJ2-3; 12 bases are shared with TRBD2. Per the germline V gene, CDR1 is SGHAT and CDR2 is FQNNGV. The ends lost 6 bases at V and 2 bases at J; junction bases unmatched: 6. This CDR3 is built from 16 residues. The CDR3 region has the DNA TGTGCCAGCAGTCTCGGACTAGCGGGACTCACAGATACGCAGTATTTT. It translates to CASSLGLAGLTDTQYF.

This clone occurred once. The CDR3 sequence: CASSVGASGSTDTQYF. The CDR3 nucleotides are TGTGCCAGCAGCGTAGGGGCTAGCGGGAGCACAGATACGCAGTATTTT. V and J are TRBV9 and TRBJ2-3; 8 nucleotides agree with TRBD2. This CDR3 is 16 amino acids long. With V trimmed by 0 bases and J by 0 bases, 3 bases remained unmatched. CDR1 and CDR2 from the germline V gene are SGDLS and YYNGEE.

This chain connects TRBV29-1 to TRBJ2-7; a possible D gene is TRBD1 (6 bases). Trimming cost V 4 bases and J 5 bases, with 6 bases left between them. CDR1 and CDR2 (germline): SQVTM, ANQGSEA. The CDR3 has 10 amino acids. The CDR3 bases are TGCAGCGTTGGGGACAACGAGCAGTACTTC. Amino acids: CSVGDNEQYF.

The chain recombines TRBV25-1 with TRBJ2-5; D gene unclear. The V gene's germline CDR1 is MGHDK and CDR2 SYGVNS. The CDR3 runs to 13 residues. V lost 7 bases, J lost 5 bases, and 14 bases lay in between. The CDR3, as DNA: TGTGCCAGCACCTTCTCAATCCTGGAGACCCAGTACTTC. It encodes CASTFSILETQYF.

This chain links TRBV13 with TRBJ2-4; a possible D gene is TRBD2 (5 bases). This CDR3 spans 15 amino acids. Germline V lookup: CDR1 PRHDT, CDR2 FYEKMQ (reference sequence). The V end was cut by 6 bases, the J end by 7 bases, with 19 bases between. The CDR3 spells CASSTERVRKNIQYF. Here the CDR3 DNA reads TGTGCCAGCAGTACAGAGAGGGTGCGGAAGAACATTCAGTACTTC. Using reference TRBV13 and TRBJ2-4 for the parts outside the CDR3, the full variable domain is AAGVIQSPRHLIKEKRETATLKCYPIPRHDTVYWYQQGPGQDPQFLISFYEKMQSDKGSIPDRFSAQQFSDYHSELNMSSLELGDSALYFCASSTERVRKNIQYFGAGTRLSVL.

Here the CDR3 reads CAWRIFGRGYNSPLHF. The CDR3 region has the DNA TGTGCCTGGAGGATCTTCGGGAGGGGCTATAATTCACCCCTCCACTTT. This sequence joins TRBV30 and TRBJ1-6; possible D gene TRBD1, 5 bases. The CDR3 is 16 amino acids. V was pared by 3 bases and J by 3 bases, with 15 bases between. Germline CDR1 is GTSNPN and CDR2 is SVGIG (reference sequence).

Notes on this clone: Other DNA sequences within the sample encode an identical CDR3. This sequence joins TRBV30 and TRBJ2-5; perhaps D is TRBD1 or TRBD2 (5 bases each). Germline V gives CDR1 GTSNPN, CDR2 SVGIG (reference sequence). V lost 0 bases to trimming and J lost 3 bases, with 8 bases between them. CDR3 size: 13 residues. The CDR3 DNA sequence: TGTGCCTGGAGTGTGAGGGGTAAAGAGACCCAGTACTTC. Its translation is CAWSVRGKETQYF.

The chain carries TRBV7-2 and TRBJ2-7; TRBD1 is a possible D gene (6 bases). The V and J ends lost 6 bases and 3 bases respectively, with 12 bases between them. The CDR3 length is 13 residues. Germline CDR1 SGHTA, CDR2 FQGNSA. The CDR3 sequence: CASSLDRRYEQYF. The DNA for the CDR3 is TGTGCCAGCAGTTTGGACAGACGCTACGAGCAGTACTTC.

This clone was seen once. The rearrangement links TRBV29-1 to TRBJ1-4; D gene uncertain. V was shortened by 4 bases and J by 3 bases, with 9 bases between the two germline ends. The CDR3 sequence is 13 residues long. Germline V gene lookup returns CDR1 SQVTM and CDR2 ANQGSEA. CDR3 nucleotide sequence: TGCAGCGTTGGAGGGCGAGCTAATGAAAAACTGTTTTTT. Amino acid sequence: CSVGGRANEKLFF.

CDR3: CTATGGANEQYF. The CDR3 DNA is TGCACCGCAACAGGGGGCGCGAACGAGCAGTACTTC. This chain connects TRBV29-1 to TRBJ2-7; TRBD1 agrees at 9 bases. The CDR3 has 12 residues. Germline V lookup: CDR1 SQVTM, CDR2 ANQGSEA.

The chain recombines TRBV25-1 with TRBJ1-1; 9 nucleotides line up with TRBD1. The CDR3 extends over 17 amino acids. The J segment lost 3 bases and the V segment lost 4 bases, leaving 12 bases of the junction unmatched. Germline values: CDR1 MGHDK, CDR2 SYGVNS. CDR3 protein: CASSAPGTGKAHTEAFF. DNA of the CDR3: TGTGCCAGCAGTGCCCCCGGGACAGGGAAGGCCCACACTGAAGCTTTCTTT.

The gene calls are TRBV6-6 and TRBJ2-7; 9 nucleotides align to TRBD1. The junction had 3 bases not matched to a gene; V was cut back by 3 bases and J by 3 bases. Germline V gene lookup returns CDR1 MNHNY and CDR2 SVGAGI (reference sequence). The CDR3 covers 14 residues. CDR3 sequence: CASSYGTGYYEQYF. The CDR3 DNA is TGTGCCAGCAGTTATGGGACAGGGTACTACGAGCAGTACTTC.